This T cell receptor (beta chain) derives from a study of blood T cell repertoires in COVID-19. Study summary: Donors in the United States, Italy and Spain gave samples during acute or convalescent COVID-19. Nucleic acid was either cDNA or gDNA, and it came from T cells, B-cell-depleted T cells, or PBMCs.

This CDR3 comprises 13 residues. Germline CDR1 is SNHLY and CDR2 is FYNNEI. The ends lost 3 bases at V and 4 bases at J; junction bases unmatched: 1. Authors' methods: Quantification of nucleated cells was approximated via reference gene primer amplification. The repertoire was sequenced with immunoSEQ multiplex PCR; TCRdb's copy has only in-frame clones and lacks some. V, J and clone size reflect that table, while D and trimming were determined from the DNA. The sample shows tens of thousands of clones, 75% to 85% of them seen only once. This sequence was found in a man in his forties with acute or convalescent COVID-19. Specimen: peripheral blood. The chain uses TRBV2 and TRBJ1-2; 8 bases map to TRBD1. CDR3 bases: TGTGCCAGCAGTGACGGACAGGGCTATGGCTACACCTTC. The encoded protein is CASSDGQGYGYTF.